The present T cell receptor (beta chain) was sequenced within a study of cytomegalovirus exposure and HLA in healthy donors. Amplification used 60 Vbeta primers and 13 Jbeta primers. Only in-frame clones appear in the TCRdb table, and some are missing; sequencing was by immunoSEQ multiplex PCR. The sample lists over 120,000 clones, 70% to 80% occurring once. Comments on this clone: What it binds is unknown.

General study points: Researchers had no immune exposure information except CMV serostatus available.

V was shortened by 8 bases and J by 1 base, with 17 bases between the two germline ends. CDR3 size: 15 residues. CDR1 and CDR2 from the germline V gene are MNHNS and SASEGT. The specimen sequenced was PBMCs. The chain couples TRBV6-1 to TRBJ1-1, with D tentatively TRBD1 (5 bases). This receptor was obtained from a woman younger than 30 in good health and CMV-seropositive. Written as DNA, the CDR3 is TGTGCCAGCGCCGTTCTGGGGGGAGGGAACACTGAAGCTTTCTTT. This gives the protein CASAVLGGGNTEAFF.